These 18 T cell receptor beta chains were sequenced from one sample in a study of T-cell memory formation after mild COVID-19. MiXCR was run by TCRdb on the 5' RACE reads, yielding one entry per CDR3 protein. The sample consists of 410,000 or so distinct CDR3 sequences, about a quarter of them appearing once. Source material: PBMCs or a T cell subset sorted from them (not recorded which). These receptors all come from an adult woman who had mild COVID-19 (a few samples of this study predate the infection). Cell type and time point are not known.

V and J are TRBV21-1 and TRBJ2-3. TRBV21-1 is a listed pseudogene. This CDR3 has 16 residues. CDR3 in amino acids: CASSKGRRDCTDTQYF. In DNA, the CDR3 is TGTGCCAGCAGCAAAGGAAGACGCGATTGCACAGATACGCAGTATTTT.

This clonotype occurred a few times. This chain uses TRBV7-9 with TRBJ1-2; TRBD1 might be the D (5 bases). CDR3 length: 15 amino acids. V was cut by 1 base and J by 2 bases, with 11 bases left in between. The germline gives CDR1 SEHNR, CDR2 FQNEAQ (reference sequence). The CDR3 sequence: CASSLEPSGNYGYTF. The CDR3 DNA follows: TGTGCCAGCAGCTTAGAGCCGTCAGGGAACTATGGCTACACCTTC.

This clonotype was counted only a few times. This chain connects TRBV19 to TRBJ2-1, with 10 bases fitting TRBD1. This CDR3 is 20 amino acids long. CDR1 and CDR2 from the germline V gene are LNHDA and SQIVND (reference sequence). Unmatched junction bases numbered 18, after V lost 0 bases and J lost 7 bases. CDR3 DNA sequence: TGTGCCAGTAGTATAGATCTCCCGGGACAGGGGATTCCCTCCTCAAATGAGCAGTTCTTC. Translated, it gives CASSIDLPGQGIPSSNEQFF.

The sample holds a few counts of this clonotype. The chain is built from TRBV6-5 and TRBJ2-7; either TRBD1 or TRBD2 may fit D (5 bases each). Trimming left V 8 bases short and J 6 bases short, with 11 bases between. This CDR3 is 11 amino acids long. Germline-derived CDR1 and CDR2 are MNHEY and SVGAGI. DNA for the CDR3: TGTGCCAGCTCCCAGGGAGCCGAGCAGTACTTC. Protein product: CASSQGAEQYF.

This chain joins TRBV10-3 and TRBJ2-1; 12 nucleotides match TRBD2. CDR1 ENHRY and CDR2 SYGVKD come from the germline V gene. The CDR3 runs to 15 residues. Trimming at V came to 2 bases and at J to 7 bases, leaving 3 bases not matched to a gene. Here the CDR3 reads CAISEGLAGLNEQFF. CDR3 nucleotide sequence: TGTGCCATCAGTGAGGGACTAGCGGGATTGAATGAGCAGTTCTTC.

DNA of the CDR3: TGTGCCAGCAGTGGCGGAAGGACTAGCGGGACCCAGTACTTC. Residues: CASSGGRTSGTQYF. V gene TRBV12-3 or TRBV12-4 combines with J gene TRBJ2-5; 10 bases map to TRBD2. This CDR3 has 14 residues. V was clipped by 5 bases and J by 7 bases; unmatched bases: 7.

This clonotype appeared a few times. V usage is TRBV15 and J usage is TRBJ2-4; D is unclear. The V gene's germline CDR1 is LNHNV and CDR2 YYDKDF (reference sequence). V was pared by 1 base and J by 6 bases, with 4 bases between. The CDR3 runs 12 residues. Here the CDR3 reads CATSRVANIQYF. The CDR3 coding sequence is TGTGCCACCAGCAGAGTCGCAAACATTCAGTACTTC. Full variable domain (missing parts from reference TRBV15 and TRBJ2-4): DAMVIQNPRYQVTQFGKPVTLSCSQTLNHNVMYWYQQKSSQAPKLLFHYYDKDFNNEADTPDNFQSRRPNTSFCFLDIRSPGLGDTAMYLCATSRVANIQYFGAGTRLSVL.

This clonotype was recorded a few times. J is TRBJ2-3 and V is TRBV6-2 or TRBV6-3; TRBD2 matches at 11 bases. Germline CDR1 and CDR2: MNHEY and SVGEGT. V trimming: 6 bases; J trimming: 5 bases; junction bases outside the gene matches: 13. The CDR3 is made up of 17 amino acids. The CDR3 spells CASSDTVAGGPGDTQYF. The CDR3 nucleotides are TGTGCCAGCAGCGACACCGTAGCGGGAGGGCCAGGAGATACGCAGTATTTT.

A few counts support this clonotype. The chain recombines TRBV6-2 or TRBV6-3 with TRBJ2-1; 12 positions match TRBD2. J lost 0 bases, V lost 10 bases, and 13 bases had no gene match. This CDR3 contains 18 residues. The V gene's germline CDR1 is MNHEY and CDR2 SVGEGT. CDR3: CATRPGLAGPFSYNEQFF. As DNA, the CDR3 is TGTGCCACCCGCCCGGGACTAGCGGGTCCTTTCTCCTACAATGAGCAGTTCTTC.

This clonotype has more than one count but fewer than ten. This chain links TRBV6-2 or TRBV6-3 with TRBJ2-1; D is perhaps TRBD1 or TRBD2 (7 bases each). The CDR3 length is 16 residues. With 2 bases removed from V and 5 bases from J, the gap between germline ends came to 16 bases. Germline V gene lookup returns CDR1 MNHEY and CDR2 SVGEGT. The CDR3 is CASSYNRRGGNNEQFF. The CDR3 region has the DNA TGTGCCAGCAGTTACAATCGCAGGGGGGGGAACAATGAGCAGTTCTTC.

The chain employs TRBV5-1 and TRBJ2-2; D is unresolved. Per the germline V gene, CDR1 is SGHRS and CDR2 is YFSETQ. V was clipped by 1 base and J by 2 bases, with 15 bases between them. The length of the CDR3 is 17 residues. The CDR3 DNA reads as TGCGCCAGCAGCTTGTTAACGGCAGACTTAAACACCGGGGAGCTGTTTTTT. Protein: CASSLLTADLNTGELFF.

The chain couples TRBV29-1 to TRBJ1-2; D is possibly TRBD1 (5 bases). Trimming stripped 7 bases from V and 8 bases from J, with 20 bases between. The germline gives CDR1 SQVTM, CDR2 ANQGSEA. The CDR3 loop spans 13 amino acids. The CDR3 is CSAQGPALRGYTF. In DNA form, the CDR3 reads TGCAGCGCCCAGGGACCCGCTCTAAGGGGCTACACCTTC.

This sequence joins TRBV24-1 and TRBJ1-5, with 7 bases that match TRBD1. Trimming took 9 bases from V and 5 from J; bases not matched to a gene: 9. Germline V gene sequence: CDR1 KGHDR, CDR2 SFDVKD. The CDR3 sequence is 14 residues long. In DNA form, the CDR3 reads TGTGCCACCTCCCCCCGGGACAGCCATCAGCCCCAGCATTTT. This encodes CATSPRDSHQPQHF.

This clonotype was observed a few times. This chain joins TRBV30 and TRBJ1-4; 9 bases match TRBD1. There are 14 residues in the CDR3. V lost 2 bases to trimming and J lost 6 bases; unmatched junction nucleotides: 4. Germline CDR1 and CDR2: GTSNPN and SVGIG (reference sequence). For the CDR3, the DNA is TGTGCCTGGAGTCCCGGGACAGGGTATGAAAAACTGTTTTTT. Protein sequence: CAWSPGTGYEKLFF.

This sequence joins TRBV11-2 and TRBJ2-1; 11 bases align to TRBD2. Germline V gene sequence: CDR1 SGHAT, CDR2 FQNNGV. The CDR3 is 15 residues long. V lost 4 bases and J lost 9; bases outside the gene matches: 8. Written as DNA, the CDR3 is TGTGCCAGCAGCTACCGTAGCGGGGGGGTTGGTGAGCAGTTCTTC. It translates to CASSYRSGGVGEQFF.

V is TRBV20-1 and J is TRBJ1-2; D call uncertain. Germline V gene sequence: CDR1 DFQATT, CDR2 SNEGSKA (reference sequence). The V end was cut by 2 bases, the J end by 8 bases, with 6 bases between. This CDR3 spans 10 amino acids. The CDR3 loop is CSARRVGYTF. CDR3 coding DNA: TGCAGTGCTAGACGGGTCGGCTACACCTTC.

This clonotype was counted between two and nine times. The chain has TRBV7-9 and TRBJ1-2; 12 bases agree with TRBD1. The CDR3 loop spans 17 amino acids. CDR1 SEHNR and CDR2 FQNEAQ come from the germline V gene (reference sequence). V lost 2 bases and J lost 2; bases outside the gene matches: 6. The CDR3: CASSLMGQGASNYGYTF. The DNA of the CDR3 is TGTGCCAGCAGCTTAATGGGACAGGGGGCTTCAAACTATGGCTACACCTTC.

The chain combines TRBV12-3 or TRBV12-4 with TRBJ2-3; TRBD2 matches 7 bases. V was clipped by 6 bases and J by 2 bases; unmatched bases: 5. The CDR3 consists of 14 residues. DNA for the CDR3: TGTGCCAGCAGCCCCGGGAGGTACACAGATACGCAGTATTTT. It codes for CASSPGRYTDTQYF.